This TCR beta chain was obtained from a study of T cell responses to AZD1222 COVID-19 vaccine. Regarding the study as a whole: Dominant at 160-218 and 743-854, vaccine-associated CD4 TCRs also spanned spike. Reportedly, nearly half of unique spike TCRs recognized epitopes outside B.1.351/B.1.1.7 mutations.

The CDR3 has 15 amino acids. Looked up from germline, CDR1 is GTSNPN and CDR2 is SVGIG (reference sequence). With V trimmed by 2 bases and J by 6 bases, 10 bases remained unmatched. The data were produced by immunoSEQ multiplex PCR, yet TCRdb's version contains in-frame clones alone and is incomplete. This sample has about 120,000 clones, with roughly nine tenths found just once. This clone was detected a few times. The antigen is unknown. This TCR derives from an adult in good health. The chain recombines TRBV30 with TRBJ1-1; 9 bases fit TRBD1. The sequences come from peripheral blood, collected on day 0 of AZD1222 vaccination. The CDR3 spells CAWSHLGQGRAEAFF. The CDR3 DNA reads as TGTGCCTGGAGTCACCTCGGACAGGGGAGAGCTGAAGCTTTCTTT.